This TCR beta chain was recorded in a study of identical twins. Broader study findings: Some out-of-frame alpha sequences were shared by twins, and these showed excess low generation probability.

This clonotype was observed at least ten times. Its antigen is not known. The cDNA had a unique molecular identifier and a template-switch universal primer site. One entry per CDR3 protein results from TCRdb running MiXCR on the 5' RACE reads. The data show fewer than 450,000 distinct CDR3 sequences, 9% to 10% seen once. Everyone who gave samples was a healthy Caucasian. What was sequenced was naive T cells sorted from blood. The sequence was obtained from a woman between 50 and 59 years old in good health.

The CDR3 region is CASTIQGRGNQPQHF. The CDR3 DNA sequence: TGTGCCAGCACTATACAGGGTAGAGGCAATCAGCCCCAGCATTTT. The rearrangement uses TRBV12-3 or TRBV12-4 and TRBJ1-5; D possibly corresponds to TRBD1 (6 bases). Trimming took off 7 bases at V and 2 bases at J, with 15 bases between the two ends. This CDR3 is 15 amino acids long.